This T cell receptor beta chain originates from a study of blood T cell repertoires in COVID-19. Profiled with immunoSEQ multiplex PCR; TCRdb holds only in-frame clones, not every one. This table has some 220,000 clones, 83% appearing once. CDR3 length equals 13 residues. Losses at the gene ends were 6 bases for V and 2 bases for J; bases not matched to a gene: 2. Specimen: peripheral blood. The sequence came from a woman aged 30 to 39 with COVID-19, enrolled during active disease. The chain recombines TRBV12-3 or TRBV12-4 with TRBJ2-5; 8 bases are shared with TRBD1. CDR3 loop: CASSWTGQETQYF. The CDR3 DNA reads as TGTGCCAGCAGCTGGACAGGGCAAGAGACCCAGTACTTC.